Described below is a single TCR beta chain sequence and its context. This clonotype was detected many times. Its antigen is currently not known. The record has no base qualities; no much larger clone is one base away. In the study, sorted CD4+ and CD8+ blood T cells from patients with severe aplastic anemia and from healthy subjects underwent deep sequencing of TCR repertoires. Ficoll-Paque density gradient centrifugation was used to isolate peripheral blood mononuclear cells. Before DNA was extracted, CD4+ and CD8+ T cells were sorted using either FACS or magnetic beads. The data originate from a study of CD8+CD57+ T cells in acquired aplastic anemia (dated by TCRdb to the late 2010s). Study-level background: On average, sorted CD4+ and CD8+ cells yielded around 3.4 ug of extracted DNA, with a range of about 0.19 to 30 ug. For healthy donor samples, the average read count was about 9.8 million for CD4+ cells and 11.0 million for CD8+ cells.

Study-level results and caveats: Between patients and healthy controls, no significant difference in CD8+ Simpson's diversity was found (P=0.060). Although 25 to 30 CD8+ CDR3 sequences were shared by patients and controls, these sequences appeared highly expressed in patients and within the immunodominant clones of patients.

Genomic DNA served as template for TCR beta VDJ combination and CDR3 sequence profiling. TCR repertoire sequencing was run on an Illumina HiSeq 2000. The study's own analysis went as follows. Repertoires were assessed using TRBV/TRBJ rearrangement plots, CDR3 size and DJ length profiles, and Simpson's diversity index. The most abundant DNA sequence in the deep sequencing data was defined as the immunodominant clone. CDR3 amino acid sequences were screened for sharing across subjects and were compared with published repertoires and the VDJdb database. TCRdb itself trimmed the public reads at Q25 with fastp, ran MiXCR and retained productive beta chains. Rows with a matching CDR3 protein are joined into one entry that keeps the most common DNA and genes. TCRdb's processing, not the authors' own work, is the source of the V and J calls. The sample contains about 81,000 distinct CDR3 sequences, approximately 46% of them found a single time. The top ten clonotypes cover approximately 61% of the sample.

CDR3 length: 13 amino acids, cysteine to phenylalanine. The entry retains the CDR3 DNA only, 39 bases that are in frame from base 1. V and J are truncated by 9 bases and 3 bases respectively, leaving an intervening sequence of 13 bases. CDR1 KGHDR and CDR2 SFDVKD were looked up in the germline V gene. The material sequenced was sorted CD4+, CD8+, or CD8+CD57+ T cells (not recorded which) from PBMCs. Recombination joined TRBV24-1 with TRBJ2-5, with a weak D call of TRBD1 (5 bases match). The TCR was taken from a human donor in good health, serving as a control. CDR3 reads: CATRDSGEETQYF. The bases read TGTGCCACCCGAGACAGTGGTGAAGAGACCCAGTACTTC.